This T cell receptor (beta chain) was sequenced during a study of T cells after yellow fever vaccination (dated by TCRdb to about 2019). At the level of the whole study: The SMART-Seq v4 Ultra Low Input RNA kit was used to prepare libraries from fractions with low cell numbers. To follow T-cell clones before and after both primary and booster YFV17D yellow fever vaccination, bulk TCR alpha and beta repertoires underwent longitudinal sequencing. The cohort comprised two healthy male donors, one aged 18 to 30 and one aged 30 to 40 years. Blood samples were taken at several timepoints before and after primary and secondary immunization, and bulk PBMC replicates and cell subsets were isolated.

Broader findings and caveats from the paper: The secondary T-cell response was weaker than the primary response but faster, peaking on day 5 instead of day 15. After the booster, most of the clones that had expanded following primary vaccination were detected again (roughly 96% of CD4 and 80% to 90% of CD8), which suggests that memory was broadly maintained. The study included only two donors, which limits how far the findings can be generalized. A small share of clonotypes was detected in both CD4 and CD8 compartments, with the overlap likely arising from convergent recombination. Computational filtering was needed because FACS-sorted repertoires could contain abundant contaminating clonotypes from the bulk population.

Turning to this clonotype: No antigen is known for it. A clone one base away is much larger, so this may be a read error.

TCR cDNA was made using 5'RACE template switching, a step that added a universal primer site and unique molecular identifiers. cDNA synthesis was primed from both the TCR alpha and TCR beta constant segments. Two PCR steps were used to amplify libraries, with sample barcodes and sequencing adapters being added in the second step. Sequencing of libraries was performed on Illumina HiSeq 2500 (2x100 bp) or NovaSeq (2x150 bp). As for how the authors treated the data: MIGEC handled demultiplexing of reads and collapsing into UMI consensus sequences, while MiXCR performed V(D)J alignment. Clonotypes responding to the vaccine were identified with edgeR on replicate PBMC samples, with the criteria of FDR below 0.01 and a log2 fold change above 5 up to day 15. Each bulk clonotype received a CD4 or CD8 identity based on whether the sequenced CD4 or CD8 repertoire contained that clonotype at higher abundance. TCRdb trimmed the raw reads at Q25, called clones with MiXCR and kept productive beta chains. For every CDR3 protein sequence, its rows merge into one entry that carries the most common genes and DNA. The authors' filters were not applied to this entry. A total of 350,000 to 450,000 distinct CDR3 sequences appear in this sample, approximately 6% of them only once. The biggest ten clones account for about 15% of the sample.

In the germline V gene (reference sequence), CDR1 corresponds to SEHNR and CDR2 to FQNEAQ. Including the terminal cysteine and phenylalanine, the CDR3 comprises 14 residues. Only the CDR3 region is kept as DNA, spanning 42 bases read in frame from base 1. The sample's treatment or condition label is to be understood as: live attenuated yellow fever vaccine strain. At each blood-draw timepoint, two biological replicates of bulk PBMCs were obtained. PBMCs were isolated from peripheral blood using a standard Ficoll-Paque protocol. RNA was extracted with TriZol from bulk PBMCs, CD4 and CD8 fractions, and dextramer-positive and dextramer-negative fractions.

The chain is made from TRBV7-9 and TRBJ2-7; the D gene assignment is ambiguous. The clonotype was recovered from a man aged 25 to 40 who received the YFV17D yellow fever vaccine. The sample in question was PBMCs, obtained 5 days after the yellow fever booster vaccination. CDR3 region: CASSLSISKSERYF. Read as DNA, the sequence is TGTGCCAGCAGCCTTTCAATCAGCAAGTCCGAGCGGTACTTC. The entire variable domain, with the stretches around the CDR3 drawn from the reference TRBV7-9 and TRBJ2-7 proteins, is DTGVSQNPRHKITKRGQNVTFRCDPISEHNRLYWYRQTLGQGPEFLTYFQNEAQLEKSRLLSDRFSAERPKGSFSTLEIQRTEQGDSAMYLCASSLSISKSERYFGPGTRLTVT.